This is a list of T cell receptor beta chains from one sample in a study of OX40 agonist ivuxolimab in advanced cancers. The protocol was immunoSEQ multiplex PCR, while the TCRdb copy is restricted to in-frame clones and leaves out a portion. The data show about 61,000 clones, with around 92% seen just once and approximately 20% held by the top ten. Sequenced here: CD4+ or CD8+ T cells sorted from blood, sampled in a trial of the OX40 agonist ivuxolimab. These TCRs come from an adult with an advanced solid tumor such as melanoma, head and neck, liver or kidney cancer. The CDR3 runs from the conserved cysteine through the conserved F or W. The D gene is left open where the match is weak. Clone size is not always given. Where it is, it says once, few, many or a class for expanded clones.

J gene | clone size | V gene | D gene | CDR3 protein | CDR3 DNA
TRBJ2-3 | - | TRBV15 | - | CATSSALGTDTQYF | TGTGCCACCAGCAGTGCATTGGGCACAGATACGCAGTATTTT
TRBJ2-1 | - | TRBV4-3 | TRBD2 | CASSAGTGLAGHEQFF | TGCGCCAGCAGCGCTGGAACGGGACTAGCGGGCCACGAGCAGTTCTTC
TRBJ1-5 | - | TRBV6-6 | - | CASSYTSYGNQPQHF | TGTGCCAGCAGTTACACCTCCTACGGGAATCAGCCCCAGCATTTT
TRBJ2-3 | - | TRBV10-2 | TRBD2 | CASSALAGATDTQYF | TGCGCCAGCAGTGCGCTAGCGGGGGCCACAGATACGCAGTATTTT
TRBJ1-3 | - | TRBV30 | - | CAWSIIIGNTIYF | TGTGCCTGGAGTATCATTATAGGAAACACCATATATTTT
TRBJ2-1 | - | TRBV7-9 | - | CASSLTGNEQFF | TGTGCCAGCAGCTTGACAGGAAATGAGCAGTTCTTC
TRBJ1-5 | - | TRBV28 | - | CASSFPWAQPQHF | TGTGCCAGCAGTTTCCCCTGGGCTCAGCCCCAGCATTTT
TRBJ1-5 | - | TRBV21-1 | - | CASAPSSNQPQHF | TGTGCCTCCGCCCCCTCGAGCAATCAGCCCCAGCATTTT
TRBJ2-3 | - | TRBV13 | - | CASSLRGTDTQYF | TGTGCCAGCAGCTTAAGAGGGACAGATACGCAGTATTTT
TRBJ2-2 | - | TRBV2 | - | CASSELGNTGELFF | TGTGCCAGCAGTGAACTTGGGAACACCGGGGAGCTGTTTTTT
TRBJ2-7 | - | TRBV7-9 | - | CASSLVGLEQYF | TGTGCCAGCAGCTTAGTGGGGCTCGAGCAGTACTTC
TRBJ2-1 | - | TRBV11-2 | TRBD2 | CASSLDWGGNEQFF | TGTGCCAGCAGCTTAGATTGGGGGGGAAATGAGCAGTTCTTC
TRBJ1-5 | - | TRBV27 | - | CASTWRVGQPQHF | TGTGCCAGCACTTGGAGGGTAGGACAGCCCCAGCATTTT
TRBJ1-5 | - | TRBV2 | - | CASSERTAGLSNQPQHF | TGTGCCAGCAGTGAGCGCACGGCAGGACTTAGCAATCAGCCCCAGCATTTT
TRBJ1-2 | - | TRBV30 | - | CALYGSYGYTF | TGTGCCTTGTACGGGTCCTATGGCTACACCTTC
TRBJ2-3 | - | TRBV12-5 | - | CASAHRDDHTDTQYF | TGTGCTAGTGCCCACCGGGACGATCACACAGATACGCAGTATTTT
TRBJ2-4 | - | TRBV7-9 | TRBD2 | CASSPTSGRVLAKNIQYF | TGTGCCAGCAGTCCGACTAGCGGGAGGGTCCTAGCCAAAAACATTCAGTACTTC
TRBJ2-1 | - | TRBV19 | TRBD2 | CASSMSGVGNEQFF | TGTGCCAGTAGTATGAGCGGGGTCGGGAATGAGCAGTTCTTC
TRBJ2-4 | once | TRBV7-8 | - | CASSLEWGLNIQYF | TGTGCCAGCAGCTTAGAGTGGGGCCTAAACATTCAGTACTTC
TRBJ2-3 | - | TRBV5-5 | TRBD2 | CASSLSAGEITDTQYF | TGTGCCAGCAGCTTGTCGGCGGGGGAGATCACAGATACGCAGTATTTT
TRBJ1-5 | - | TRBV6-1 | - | CASRPGLSNQPQHF | TGTGCCAGCAGACCGGGACTGAGCAATCAGCCCCAGCATTTT
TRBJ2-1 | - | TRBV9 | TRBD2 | CASSFGLAGGNNEQFF | TGTGCCAGCAGCTTCGGACTAGCGGGAGGGAACAATGAGCAGTTCTTC
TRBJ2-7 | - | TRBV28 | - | CASSPALSYEQYF | TGTGCCAGCAGTCCCGCACTCTCCTACGAGCAGTACTTC